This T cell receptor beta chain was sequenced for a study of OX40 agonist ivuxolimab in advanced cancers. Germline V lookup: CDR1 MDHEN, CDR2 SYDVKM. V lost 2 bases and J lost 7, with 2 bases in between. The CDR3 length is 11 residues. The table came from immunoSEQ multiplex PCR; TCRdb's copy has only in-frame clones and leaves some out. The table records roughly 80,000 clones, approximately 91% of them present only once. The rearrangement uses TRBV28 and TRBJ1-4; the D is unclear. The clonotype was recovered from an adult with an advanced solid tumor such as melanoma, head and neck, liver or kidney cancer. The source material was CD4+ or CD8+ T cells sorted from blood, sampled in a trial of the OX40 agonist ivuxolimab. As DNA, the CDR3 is TGTGCCAGCAGTTTAAGTGAAAAACTGTTTTTT. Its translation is CASSLSEKLFF.